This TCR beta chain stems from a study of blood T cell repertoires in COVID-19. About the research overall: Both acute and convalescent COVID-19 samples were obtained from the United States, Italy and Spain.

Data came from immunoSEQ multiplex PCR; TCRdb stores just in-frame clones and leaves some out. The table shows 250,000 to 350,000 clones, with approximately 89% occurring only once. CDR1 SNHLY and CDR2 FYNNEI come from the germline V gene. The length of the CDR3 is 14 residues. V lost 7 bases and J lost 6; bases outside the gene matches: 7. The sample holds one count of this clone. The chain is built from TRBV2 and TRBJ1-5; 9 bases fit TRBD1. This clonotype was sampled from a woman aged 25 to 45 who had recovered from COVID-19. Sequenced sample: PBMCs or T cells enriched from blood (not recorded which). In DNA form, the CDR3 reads TGTGCCAGCAAACCGGGACAGGGCCCTCAGCCCCAGCATTTT. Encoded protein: CASKPGQGPQPQHF.